This T cell receptor beta chain is drawn from a study of blood T cells in healthy people across ages. V trimming: 7 bases; J trimming: 7 bases; junction bases outside the gene matches: 10. The CDR3 loop spans 13 amino acids. The germline CDR1 and CDR2 sequences are DFQATT and SNEGSKA (reference sequence). Primers used in a second PCR of about 6 to 11 cycles were a sample-barcoded 5' primer and a J-beta primer mix. The template-switch adaptor was a 5' adaptor with 12 random nucleotides. It tagged each cDNA molecule. Per sample, CDR3-containing paired-end reads numbered at least 3 million. TCRdb called the 5' RACE reads again in MiXCR, with one record for every CDR3 protein. Found here are about 1.4 million distinct CDR3 sequences, approximately 59% of them singletons; the top ten hold 5% to 7%.

This TCR came from a man aged 18 to 30 in good health. The sample was blood. The rearrangement links TRBV20-1 to TRBJ2-1, with 7 bases identical to TRBD2. The CDR3 nucleotides are TGCAGTGTGCCCGGGGGGAATGTGAATGAGCAGTTCTTC. Translation gives CSVPGGNVNEQFF.